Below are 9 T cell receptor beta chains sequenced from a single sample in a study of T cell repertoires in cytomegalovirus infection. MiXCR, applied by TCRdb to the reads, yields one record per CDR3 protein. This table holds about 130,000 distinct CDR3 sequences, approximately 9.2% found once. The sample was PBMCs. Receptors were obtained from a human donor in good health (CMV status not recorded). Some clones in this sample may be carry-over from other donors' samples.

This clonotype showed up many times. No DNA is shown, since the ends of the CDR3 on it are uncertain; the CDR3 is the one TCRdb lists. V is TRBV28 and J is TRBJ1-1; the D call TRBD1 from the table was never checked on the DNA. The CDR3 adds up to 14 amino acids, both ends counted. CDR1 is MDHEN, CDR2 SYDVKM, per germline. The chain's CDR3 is CASSFRGRGTEAFF.

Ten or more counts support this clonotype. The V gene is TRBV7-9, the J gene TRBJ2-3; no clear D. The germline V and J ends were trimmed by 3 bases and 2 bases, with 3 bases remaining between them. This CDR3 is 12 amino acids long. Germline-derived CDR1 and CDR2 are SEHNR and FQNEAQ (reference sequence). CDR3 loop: CASSFDTDTQYF. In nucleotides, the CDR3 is TGTGCCAGCAGCTTTGACACAGATACGCAGTATTTT.

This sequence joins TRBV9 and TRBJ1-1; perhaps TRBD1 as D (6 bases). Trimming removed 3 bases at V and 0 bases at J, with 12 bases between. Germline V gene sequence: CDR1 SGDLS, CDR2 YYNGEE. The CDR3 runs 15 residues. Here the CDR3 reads CASSDRTAMNTEAFF. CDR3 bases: TGTGCCAGCAGCGATCGGACAGCCATGAACACTGAAGCTTTCTTT.

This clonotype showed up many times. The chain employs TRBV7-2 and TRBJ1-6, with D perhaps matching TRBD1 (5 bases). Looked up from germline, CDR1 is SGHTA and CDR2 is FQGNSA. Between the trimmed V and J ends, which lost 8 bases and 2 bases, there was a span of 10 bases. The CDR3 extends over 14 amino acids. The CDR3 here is CASRTGAYNSPLHF. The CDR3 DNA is TGTGCCAGCCGTACGGGGGCCTATAATTCACCCCTCCACTTT.

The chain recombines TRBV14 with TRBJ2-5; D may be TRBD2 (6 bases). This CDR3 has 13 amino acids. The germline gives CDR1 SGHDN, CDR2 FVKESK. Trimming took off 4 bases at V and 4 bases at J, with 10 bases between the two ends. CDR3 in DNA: TGTGCCAGCAGCCGGGGGGTCTCAGAGACCCAGTACTTC. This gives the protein CASSRGVSETQYF.

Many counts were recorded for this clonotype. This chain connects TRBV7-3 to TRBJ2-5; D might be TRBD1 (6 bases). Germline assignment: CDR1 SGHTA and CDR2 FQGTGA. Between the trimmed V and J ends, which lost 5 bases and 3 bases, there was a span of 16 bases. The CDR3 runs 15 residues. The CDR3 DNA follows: TGTGCCAGCAGCCCGGTCAACACAGGGAAAGAGACCCAGTACTTC. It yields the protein CASSPVNTGKETQYF.

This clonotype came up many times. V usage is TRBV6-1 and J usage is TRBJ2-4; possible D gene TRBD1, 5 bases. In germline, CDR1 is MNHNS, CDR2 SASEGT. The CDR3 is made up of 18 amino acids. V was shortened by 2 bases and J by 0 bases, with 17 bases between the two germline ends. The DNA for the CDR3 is TGTGCCAGCAGTGAATTGGACACTTCCACACTAGCCAAAAACATTCAGTACTTC. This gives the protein CASSELDTSTLAKNIQYF.

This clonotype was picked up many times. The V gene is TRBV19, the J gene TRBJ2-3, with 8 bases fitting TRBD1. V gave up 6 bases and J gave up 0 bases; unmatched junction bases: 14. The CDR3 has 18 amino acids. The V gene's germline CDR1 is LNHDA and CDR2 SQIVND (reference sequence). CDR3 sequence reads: CASSIRGRDRSSTDTQYF. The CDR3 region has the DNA TGTGCCAGTAGCATTCGAGGCCGGGACAGGTCTAGCACAGATACGCAGTATTTT.

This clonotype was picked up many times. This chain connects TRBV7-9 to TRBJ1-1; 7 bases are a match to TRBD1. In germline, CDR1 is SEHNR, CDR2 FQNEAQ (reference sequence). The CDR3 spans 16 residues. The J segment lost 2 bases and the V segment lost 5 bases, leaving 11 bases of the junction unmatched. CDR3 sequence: CASSPLPRDSNTEAFF. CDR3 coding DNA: TGTGCCAGCAGCCCTCTACCCAGGGACAGTAACACTGAAGCTTTCTTT.